A single sample gave rise to the 5 T cell receptor beta chains below, sequenced in a study of cytomegalovirus exposure and HLA in healthy donors. Sequencing used immunoSEQ multiplex PCR; TCRdb keeps in-frame clones, though not all of them. The sample contains fewer than 250,000 clones, approximately 87% of which appear only once. Sequenced sample: PBMCs. These TCRs come from a man aged 18-30 years in good health and CMV-seronegative.

V is TRBV29-1 and J is TRBJ1-5, with D possibly TRBD1 on 5 matching bases. V shed 5 bases and J shed 7 bases, with 15 bases lying between them. CDR1 is SQVTM, CDR2 ANQGSEA, per germline. This CDR3 has 13 amino acids. CDR3 residues: CSVSSGGGQPQHF. CDR3 nucleotides: TGCAGCGTTTCCTCGGGGGGAGGCCAGCCCCAGCATTTT.

The chain links TRBV11-3 to TRBJ2-1; D ambiguous. Trimming took 0 bases from V and 3 from J, leaving 3 bases between them. The germline V gene encodes CDR1 SGHNT and CDR2 YENEEA. The CDR3 covers 13 residues. DNA of the CDR3: TGTGCCAGCAGCTTAGACAACTACAATGAGCAGTTCTTC. Amino acid sequence: CASSLDNYNEQFF.

CDR3 DNA: TGTGCCAGCAGCAGCGTATGGGCGGAGGCCGCCGGGGAGCTGTTTTTT. Translating gives CASSSVWAEAAGELFF. The J gene is TRBJ2-2, the V gene TRBV13, with D maybe TRBD2 (5 bases). The CDR3 length is 16 residues. V was pared by 5 bases and J by 6 bases, with 19 bases between. Germline V gene sequence: CDR1 PRHDT, CDR2 FYEKMQ (reference sequence).

This clone appeared once. The V gene is TRBV5-4, the J gene TRBJ2-2; TRBD2 matches 8 bases. In germline, CDR1 is SGHNT, CDR2 YYREEE (reference sequence). V shed 3 bases and J 6 bases; nucleotides not matched to a gene: 4. The CDR3 loop spans 14 amino acids. As DNA, the CDR3 is TGTGCCAGCAGCTCCCGGGAGGGGGCCGGGGAGCTGTTTTTT. Translated, it gives CASSSREGAGELFF.

V and J are TRBV29-1 and TRBJ1-2, with 12 bases identical to TRBD1. Germline V CDR1 and CDR2: SQVTM, ANQGSEA. The CDR3 loop spans 12 amino acids. The J segment lost 8 bases and the V segment lost 7 bases, leaving 5 bases of the junction unmatched. The CDR3 region has the DNA TGCAGCGGGGGACAGGGGGCTGGAGGCTACACCTTC. Protein sequence: CSGGQGAGGYTF.